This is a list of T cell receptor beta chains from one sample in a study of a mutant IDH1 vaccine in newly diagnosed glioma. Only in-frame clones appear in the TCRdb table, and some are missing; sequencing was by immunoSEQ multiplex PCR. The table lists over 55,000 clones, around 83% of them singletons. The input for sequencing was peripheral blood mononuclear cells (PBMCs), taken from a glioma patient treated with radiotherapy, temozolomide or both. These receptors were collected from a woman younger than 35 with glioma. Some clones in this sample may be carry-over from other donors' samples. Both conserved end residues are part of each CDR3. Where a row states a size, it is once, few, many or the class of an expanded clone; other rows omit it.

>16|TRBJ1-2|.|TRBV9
CASSPGGTRTSGGYTF
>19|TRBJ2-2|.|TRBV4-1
CASSQDPLAAIFGTGELFF
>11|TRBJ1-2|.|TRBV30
CALGGAGGYTF
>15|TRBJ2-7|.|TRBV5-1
CASSLGLAGSYEQYF
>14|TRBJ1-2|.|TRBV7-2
CASSLAGGNYGYTF
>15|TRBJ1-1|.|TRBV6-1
CASSDKATRNTEAFF
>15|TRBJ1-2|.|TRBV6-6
CASSYTRTDLYGYTF
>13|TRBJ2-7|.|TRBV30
CASYSGNSYEQYF
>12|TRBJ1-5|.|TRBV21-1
CASRHDNQPQHF
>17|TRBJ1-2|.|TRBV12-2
CASRLAGGTEMFYGYTF
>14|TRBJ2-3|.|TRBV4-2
CASSQGSGADTQYF
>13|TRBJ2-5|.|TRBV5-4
CASSSQGRETQYF
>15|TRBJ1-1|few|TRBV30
CAWSMGLPMNTEAFF
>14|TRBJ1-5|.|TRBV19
CASSTRDLNQPQHF
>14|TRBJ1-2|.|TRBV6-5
CASSYGRLNYGYTF
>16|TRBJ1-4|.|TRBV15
CATSTGQGATNEKLFF
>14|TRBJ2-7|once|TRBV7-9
CASRTGPPFYEQYF
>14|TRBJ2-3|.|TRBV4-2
CASSQDLGTDTQYF
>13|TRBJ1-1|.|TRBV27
CASRDRSRTEAFF
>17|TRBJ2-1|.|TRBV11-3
CASSLGGGLGGYNEQFF
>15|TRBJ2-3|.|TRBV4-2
CASSQERKGTDTQYF
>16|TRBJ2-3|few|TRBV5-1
CASSLGQAASTDTQYF
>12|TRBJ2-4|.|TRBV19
CASGQRKNIQYF
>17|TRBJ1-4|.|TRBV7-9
CASRRGARHGPNEKLFF
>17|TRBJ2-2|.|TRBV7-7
CASSLGAGTSGAGELFF
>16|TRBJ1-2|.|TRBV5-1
CASSLEPQGRVNGYTF
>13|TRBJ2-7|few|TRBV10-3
CAISEQVSYEQYF
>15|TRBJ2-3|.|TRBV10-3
CAISGLRGSTDTQYF
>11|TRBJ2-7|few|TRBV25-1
CASSELREQYF
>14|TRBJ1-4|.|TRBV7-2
CASSFGDRDEKLFF
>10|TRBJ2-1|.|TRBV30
CASSPGLQFF
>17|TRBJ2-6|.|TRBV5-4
CASSLPRQGTGANVLTF
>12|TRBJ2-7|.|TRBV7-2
CASSTGVYERYF
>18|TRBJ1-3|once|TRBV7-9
CASSSPGQGTSTGNTIYF
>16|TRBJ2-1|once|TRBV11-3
CASSRAGTGIYNEQFF
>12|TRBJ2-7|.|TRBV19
CASSISGFEQYF
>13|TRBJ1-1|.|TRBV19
CASSFTGITEAFF
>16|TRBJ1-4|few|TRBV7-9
CASSRAMVREGEKLFF
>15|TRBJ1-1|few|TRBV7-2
CASSTRQGPATEAFF
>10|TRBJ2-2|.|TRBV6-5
CAGETGELFF
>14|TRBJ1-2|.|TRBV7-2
CASSLLGTVYGYTF
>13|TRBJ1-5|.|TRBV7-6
CASSLIGDQPQHF
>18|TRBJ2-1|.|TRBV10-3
CAISESVRTGGNYNEQFF
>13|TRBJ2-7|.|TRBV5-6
CASSLGGLYEQYF
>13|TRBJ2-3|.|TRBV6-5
CASSPTATDTQYF
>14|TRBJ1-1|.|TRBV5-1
CASSSPGRNTEAFF
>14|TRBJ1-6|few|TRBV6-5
CASTRTGDNSPLHF
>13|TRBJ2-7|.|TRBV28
CASSLGRSYEQYF
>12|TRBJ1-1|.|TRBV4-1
CASSQDGQKAFF